The present entry profiles one T cell receptor beta chain with its context. This record belongs to a study of blood T cell repertoires in COVID-19. Study as a whole: Spain, Italy and the United States supplied samples that represented acute and convalescent COVID-19.

Study processing details: Nucleated cell counts were estimated from reference gene primer amplification. Libraries were prepared by immunoSEQ multiplex PCR; TCRdb keeps only in-frame clonotypes and omits some of them. V and J calls and clone size follow that table, whereas D and trimming were derived from the DNA. Of some 360,000 clones in the sample, 89% were seen once. Seattle patients were enrolled while actively infected and followed longitudinally. The CDR3 spans 12 residues. Germline values: CDR1 KGHSH, CDR2 LQKENI. Trimming stripped 3 bases from V and 7 bases from J, with 9 bases between. The sequenced sample consisted of peripheral blood. The clonotype originates from a woman in her sixties with COVID-19, enrolled during active disease. The chain employs TRBV18 and TRBJ1-2; unclear D gene. CDR3 bases: TGTGCCAGCTCACCGTTTGACACTGGCTACACCTTC. This encodes CASSPFDTGYTF. The full variable domain, completed using reference TRBV18 and TRBJ1-2, is NAGVMQNPRHLVRRRGQEARLRCSPMKGHSHVYWYRQLPEEGLKFMVYLQKENIIDESGMPKERFSAEFPKEGPSILRIQQVVRGDSAAYFCASSPFDTGYTFGSGTRLTVV.